A selection of T cell receptor beta chains follows, all from one sample in a study of blood T cell repertoires in COVID-19. Libraries were prepared by immunoSEQ multiplex PCR; TCRdb keeps only in-frame clonotypes and omits some of them. Of hundreds of thousands of clones listed, approximately 90% are singletons. Sequencing was performed on peripheral blood. Source of these receptors: a woman aged 30 to 39 with acute or convalescent COVID-19. Both conserved end residues are part of each CDR3. D genes are given only for firm matches. Only part of the rows carry a size: once, few, many, or a class if the clone is expanded.

>TRBJ2-2|TRBD2|TRBV3-1/TRBV3-2|once
TGTGCCAGCAGCACCAGCGGGGGCCCGAACACCGGGGAGCTGTTTTTT
CASSTSGGPNTGELFF
>TRBJ1-5|-|TRBV27|-
TGTGCCAGCAGCCAATCAGGAAATCAGCCCCAGCATTTT
CASSQSGNQPQHF
>TRBJ2-1|TRBD1|TRBV15|-
TGTGCCACCAGCAGAGAGGGACAGTCCAATGAGCAGTTCTTC
CATSREGQSNEQFF
>TRBJ1-4|-|TRBV28|-
TGTGCCAGCAGTTCAATAGGGGGATTCGGCGAAAAACTGTTTTTT
CASSSIGGFGEKLFF
>TRBJ2-2|TRBD2|TRBV2|few
TGTGCCAGCAGTGTCAACGGGGGGAAAGCCGGGGAGCTGTTTTTT
CASSVNGGKAGELFF
>TRBJ1-6|-|TRBV7-2|-
TGTGCCAGCAGCTTAGACTGGAGACCTAATTCACCCCTCCACTTT
CASSLDWRPNSPLHF
>TRBJ1-2|TRBD1|TRBV4-1|-
TGCGCCAGCAGCCAGGTACCGGGACAGGGAGGGTTAACGTTCTATGGCTACACCTTC
CASSQVPGQGGLTFYGYTF
>TRBJ2-1|TRBD2|TRBV11-3|few
TGTGCCAGCAGCTCCTACGGGACTAAATACAATGAGCAGTTCTTC
CASSSYGTKYNEQFF
>TRBJ1-2|-|TRBV7-8|-
TGTGCCAGCAGCTTATGGCGGGGAGGCTACACCTTC
CASSLWRGGYTF
>TRBJ2-3|TRBD1|TRBV7-3|few
TGTGCCAGCAGTAGATCAGGGGGCGCATCCGATACGCAGTATTTT
CASSRSGGASDTQYF
>TRBJ2-5|TRBD1|TRBV28|-
TGTGCCAGCAGTTTACTAGGGGCAGGGGGCTTAAAGACCCAGTACTTC
CASSLLGAGGLKTQYF
>TRBJ2-1|TRBD2|TRBV19|-
TGTGCCAGTAGTCCGTTAGCGGGGGTATACAATGAGCAGTTCTTC
CASSPLAGVYNEQFF
>TRBJ1-3|-|TRBV2|few
TGTGCCAGCAGGAGCTCTGGAAACACCATATATTTT
CASRSSGNTIYF
>TRBJ1-6|-|TRBV5-4|-
TGTGCCAGCAGACCTACAGGGCCTAATTCACCCCTCCACTTT
CASRPTGPNSPLHF
>TRBJ1-1|-|TRBV6-5|-
TGTGCCAGCAGTTTATCGCCCTTCACGGAGACTGAAGCTTTCTTT
CASSLSPFTETEAFF
>TRBJ1-5|-|TRBV27|-
TGTGCCAGCAGTCCGGGGGTTTCCCCCTTTTATAGCAATCAGCCCCAGCATTTT
CASSPGVSPFYSNQPQHF
>TRBJ2-1|-|TRBV27|-
TGTGCCAGCAGTTTGCGAGCAGGTTCAAATGAGCAGTTCTTC
CASSLRAGSNEQFF
>TRBJ1-5|TRBD1|TRBV28|once
TGTGCCAGCAGAGAGGGGGCAGGAGCCCAGCATTTT
CASREGAGAQHF
>TRBJ2-6|TRBD1|TRBV5-5|-
TGTGCCAGCAGTTATACCGGGACAGTGGCCGGAGGGGCCAACGTCCTGACTTTC
CASSYTGTVAGGANVLTF
>TRBJ2-7|-|TRBV4-1|-
TGCGCTACGGGTCCAGGGGGGCCCTACGAGCAGTACTTC
CATGPGGPYEQYF
>TRBJ1-4|-|TRBV5-1|-
TGCGCCAGCAGCTTGAATAGGGGCCTCGATAGTGAAAAACTGTTTTTT
CASSLNRGLDSEKLFF
>TRBJ2-7|-|TRBV28|-
TGTGCCAGCAGTTCCCGTCACGGTCCGGGGTACTTC
CASSSRHGPGYF
>TRBJ2-7|-|TRBV6-5|-
TGTGCCAGCAGTTACGCCTCCCAGGGCGCCTACGAGCAGTACTTC
CASSYASQGAYEQYF
>TRBJ2-2|TRBD1|TRBV24-1|few
TGTGCCACCAGTGATCAGCGGACAGGAGAGGACACCGGGGAGCTGTTTTTT
CATSDQRTGEDTGELFF
>TRBJ1-6|-|TRBV27|-
TGTGCCAGCCGTAGCCTGTATAATTCACCCCTCCACTTT
CASRSLYNSPLHF
>TRBJ1-6|TRBD1|TRBV27|-
TGTGCCACTGGACAGGGGGCCGTTTCACCCCTCCACTTT
CATGQGAVSPLHF
>TRBJ2-1|-|TRBV5-1|-
TGCGCCAGCAGCTATCAGGGGATTCAGGATGAGCAGTTCTTC
CASSYQGIQDEQFF
>TRBJ2-1|-|TRBV6-6|-
TGTGCCAGCAGTTATGACAGTCACCCCTACAATGAGCAGTTCTTC
CASSYDSHPYNEQFF
>TRBJ2-3|TRBD2|TRBV11-1|-
TGTGCCAGCAGCCCGGGACTAGCAACAGATACGCAGTATTTT
CASSPGLATDTQYF
>TRBJ1-5|-|TRBV12-3/TRBV12-4|few
TGTGCCAGCAGACAGGATTCGGGTCCCCAGCATTTT
CASRQDSGPQHF
>TRBJ2-1|-|TRBV10-3|-
TGTGCCATCAGTGACCCTTCCTATGGGGGCCGATACAATGAGCAGTTCTTC
CAISDPSYGGRYNEQFF
>TRBJ2-7|-|TRBV4-1|many
TGCGCCAGCAGCCAAGATCGTAACGGCTACGAGCAGTACTTC
CASSQDRNGYEQYF
>TRBJ1-2|-|TRBV19|-
TGTGCCAGTACGGGTGACTATGGCTACACCTTC
CASTGDYGYTF
>TRBJ1-5|-|TRBV6-1|-
TGTGCCAGCAGTGAATGGGGGGATCAGCCCCAGCATTTT
CASSEWGDQPQHF
>TRBJ2-5|-|TRBV9|-
TGTGCCAGCAGCGTCGGAGGGGGGGCAGGGGAGACCCAGTACTTC
CASSVGGGAGETQYF
>TRBJ2-1|TRBD2|TRBV19|-
TGTGCCAGTAGTGTAGGGACTAGCGGGGGGAATGAGCAGTTCTTC
CASSVGTSGGNEQFF
>TRBJ2-1|-|TRBV9|-
TGTGCCAGCAGCGCCTTGAGCCCTATCGGGGATGAGCAGTTCTTC
CASSALSPIGDEQFF
>TRBJ1-4|-|TRBV28|-
TGTGCCAGCAGTTTATATACCGGGACGGGGGGCGAAAAACTGTTTTTT
CASSLYTGTGGEKLFF
>TRBJ1-2|-|TRBV27|-
TGTGCCAGCAGCGGGGGGGGGCCAGGCTATGGCTACACCTTC
CASSGGGPGYGYTF
>TRBJ1-2|-|TRBV30|-
TGTGCCTGGAGCGGGGGGTCTGAGGGCTACACCTTC
CAWSGGSEGYTF
>TRBJ2-4|-|TRBV21-1|-
TGTGCCAGCACCCTAAAACCGAACATTCAGTACTTC
CASTLKPNIQYF
>TRBJ1-1|-|TRBV2|-
TGTGCCAGCAGTTTACAGGGTTCGGTTGAAGCTTTCTTT
CASSLQGSVEAFF
>TRBJ1-2|TRBD1|TRBV12-3/TRBV12-4|-
TGTGCCAGCAGTGACAGGGGGTATGGCTACACCTTC
CASSDRGYGYTF
>TRBJ2-3|TRBD2|TRBV5-1|-
TGCGCCAGCAGCTTGGGAATCGGCGGGGGATTCACAGATACGCAGTATTTT
CASSLGIGGGFTDTQYF
>TRBJ2-3|-|TRBV25-1|-
TGTGCCACCGTCCTAACAGATACGCAGTATTTT
CATVLTDTQYF